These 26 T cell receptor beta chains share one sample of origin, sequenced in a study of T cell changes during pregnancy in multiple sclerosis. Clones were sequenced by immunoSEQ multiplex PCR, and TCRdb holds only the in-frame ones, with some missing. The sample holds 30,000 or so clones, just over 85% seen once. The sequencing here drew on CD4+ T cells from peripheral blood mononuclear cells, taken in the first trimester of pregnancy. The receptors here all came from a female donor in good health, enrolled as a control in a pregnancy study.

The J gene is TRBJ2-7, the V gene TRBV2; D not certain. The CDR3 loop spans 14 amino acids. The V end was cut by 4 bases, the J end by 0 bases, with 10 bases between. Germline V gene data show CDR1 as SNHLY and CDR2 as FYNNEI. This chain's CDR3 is CASSVGSHSYEQYF. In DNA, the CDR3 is TGTGCCAGCAGTGTGGGCAGCCACTCCTACGAGCAGTACTTC.

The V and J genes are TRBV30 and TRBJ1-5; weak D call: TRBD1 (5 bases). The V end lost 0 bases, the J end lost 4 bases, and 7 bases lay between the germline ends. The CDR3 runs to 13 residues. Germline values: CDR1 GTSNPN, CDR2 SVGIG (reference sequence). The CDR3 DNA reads TGTGCCTGGAGTGTAGGGGCGAATCAGCCCCAGCATTTT. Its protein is CAWSVGANQPQHF.

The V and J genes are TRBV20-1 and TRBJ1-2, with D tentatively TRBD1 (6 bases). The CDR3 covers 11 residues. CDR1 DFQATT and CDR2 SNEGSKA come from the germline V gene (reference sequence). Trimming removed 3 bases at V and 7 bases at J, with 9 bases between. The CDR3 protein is CSASNRVGYTF. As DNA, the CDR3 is TGCAGTGCTAGTAACAGGGTTGGCTACACCTTC.

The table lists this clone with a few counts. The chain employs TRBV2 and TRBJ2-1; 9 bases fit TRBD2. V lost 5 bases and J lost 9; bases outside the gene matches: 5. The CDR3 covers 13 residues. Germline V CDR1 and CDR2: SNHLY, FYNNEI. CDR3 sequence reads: CASSLAGAGEQFF. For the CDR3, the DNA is TGTGCCAGCAGTTTAGCGGGGGCGGGTGAGCAGTTCTTC.

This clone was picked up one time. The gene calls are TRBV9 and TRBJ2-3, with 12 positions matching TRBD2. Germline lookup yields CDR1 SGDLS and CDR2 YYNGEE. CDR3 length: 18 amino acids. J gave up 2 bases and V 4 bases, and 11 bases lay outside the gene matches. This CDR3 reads CASSPQRTSGADTDTQYF. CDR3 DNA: TGTGCCAGCAGCCCTCAAAGGACTAGCGGGGCTGACACAGATACGCAGTATTTT.

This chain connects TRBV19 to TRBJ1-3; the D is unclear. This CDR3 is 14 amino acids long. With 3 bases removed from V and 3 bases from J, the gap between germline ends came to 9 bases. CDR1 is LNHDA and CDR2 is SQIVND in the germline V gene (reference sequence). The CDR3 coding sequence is TGTGCCAGTAGTATGGGCTTCGGTGGAAACACCATATATTTT. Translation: CASSMGFGGNTIYF.

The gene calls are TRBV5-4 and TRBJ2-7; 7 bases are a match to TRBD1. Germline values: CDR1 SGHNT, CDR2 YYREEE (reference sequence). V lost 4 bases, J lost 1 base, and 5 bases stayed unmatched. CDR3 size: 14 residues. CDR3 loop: CASSPDRSSYEQYF. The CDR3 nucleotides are TGTGCCAGCAGCCCGGACAGGAGTTCCTACGAGCAGTACTTC. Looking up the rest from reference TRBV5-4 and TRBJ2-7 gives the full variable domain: ETGVTQSPTHLIKTRGQQVTLRCSSQSGHNTVSWYQQALGQGPQFIFQYYREEENGRGNFPPRFSGLQFPNYSSELNVNALELDDSALYLCASSPDRSSYEQYFGPGTRLTVT.

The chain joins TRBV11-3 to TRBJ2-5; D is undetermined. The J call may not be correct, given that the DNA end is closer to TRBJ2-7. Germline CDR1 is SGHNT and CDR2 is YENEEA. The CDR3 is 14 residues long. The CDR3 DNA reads TGTGCCAGCACCCTAGGTCCGACCTCCTACGAGCAGTACTTC. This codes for CASTLGPTSYEQYF.

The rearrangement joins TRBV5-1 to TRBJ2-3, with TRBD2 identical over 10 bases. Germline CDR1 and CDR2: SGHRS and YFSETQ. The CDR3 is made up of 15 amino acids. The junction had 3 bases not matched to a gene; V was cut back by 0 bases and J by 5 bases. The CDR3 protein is CASSLASGGGDTQYF. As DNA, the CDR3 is TGCGCCAGCAGCTTGGCCAGCGGGGGGGGAGATACGCAGTATTTT.

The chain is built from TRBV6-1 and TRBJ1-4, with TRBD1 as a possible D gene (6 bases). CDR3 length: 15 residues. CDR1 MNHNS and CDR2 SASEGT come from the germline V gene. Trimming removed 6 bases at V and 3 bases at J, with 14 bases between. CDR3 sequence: CASRNRVGANEKLFF. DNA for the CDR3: TGTGCCAGCAGGAACAGGGTTGGGGCTAATGAAAAACTGTTTTTT.

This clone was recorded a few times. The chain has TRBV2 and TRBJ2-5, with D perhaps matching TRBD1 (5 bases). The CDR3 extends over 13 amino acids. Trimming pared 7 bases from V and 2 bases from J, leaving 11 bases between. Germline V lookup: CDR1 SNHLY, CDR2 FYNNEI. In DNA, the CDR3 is TGTGCCAGCAAGACAGAGATACAAGAGACCCAGTACTTC. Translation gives CASKTEIQETQYF.

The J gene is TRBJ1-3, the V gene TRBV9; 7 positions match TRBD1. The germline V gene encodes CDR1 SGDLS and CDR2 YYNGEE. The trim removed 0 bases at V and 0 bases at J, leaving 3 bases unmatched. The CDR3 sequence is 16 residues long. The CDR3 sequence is CASSVGGDSSGNTIYF. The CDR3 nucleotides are TGTGCCAGCAGCGTAGGGGGGGACAGCTCTGGAAACACCATATATTTT.

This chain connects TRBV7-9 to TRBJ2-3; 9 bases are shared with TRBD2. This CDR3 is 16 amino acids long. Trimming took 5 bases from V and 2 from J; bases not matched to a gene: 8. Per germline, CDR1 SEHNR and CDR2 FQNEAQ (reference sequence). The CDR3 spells CASSQGSSGVTDTQYF. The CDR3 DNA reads TGTGCCAGCAGCCAAGGGTCTAGCGGGGTCACAGATACGCAGTATTTT.

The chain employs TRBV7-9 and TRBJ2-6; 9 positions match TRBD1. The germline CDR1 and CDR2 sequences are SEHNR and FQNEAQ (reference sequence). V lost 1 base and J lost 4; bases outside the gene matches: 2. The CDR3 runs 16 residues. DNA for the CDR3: TGTGCCAGCAGCTTAGGGGACAGGGCAGGGGCCAACGTCCTGACTTTC. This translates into CASSLGDRAGANVLTF.

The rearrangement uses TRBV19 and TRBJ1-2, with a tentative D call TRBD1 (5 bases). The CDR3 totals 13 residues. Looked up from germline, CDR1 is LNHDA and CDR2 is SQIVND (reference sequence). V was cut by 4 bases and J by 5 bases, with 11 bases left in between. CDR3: CASSTLQGYGYTF. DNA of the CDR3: TGTGCCAGTAGTACGCTCCAGGGATATGGCTACACCTTC.

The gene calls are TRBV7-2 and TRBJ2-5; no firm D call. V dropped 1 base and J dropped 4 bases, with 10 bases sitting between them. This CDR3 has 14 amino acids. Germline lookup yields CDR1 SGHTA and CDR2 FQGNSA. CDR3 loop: CASSLDSPRETQYF. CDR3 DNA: TGTGCCAGCAGCTTAGATAGCCCCCGAGAGACCCAGTACTTC.

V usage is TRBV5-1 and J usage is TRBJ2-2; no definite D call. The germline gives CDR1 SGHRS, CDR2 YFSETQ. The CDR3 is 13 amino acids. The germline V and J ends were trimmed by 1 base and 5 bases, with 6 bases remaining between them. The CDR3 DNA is TGCGCCAGCAGCTTGTCCCCTACCGGGGAGCTGTTTTTT. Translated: CASSLSPTGELFF. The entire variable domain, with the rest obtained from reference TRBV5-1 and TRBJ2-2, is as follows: KAGVTQTPRYLIKTRGQQVTLSCSPISGHRSVSWYQQTPGQGLQFLFEYFSETQRNKGNFPGRFSGRQFSNSRSEMNVSTLELGDSALYLCASSLSPTGELFFGEGSRLTVL.

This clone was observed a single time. In DNA, the CDR3 is TGTGCCAGCAGCTTAGATGGCGGGGGCTTCACAGATACGCAGTATTTT. Protein product: CASSLDGGGFTDTQYF. The chain couples TRBV7-9 to TRBJ2-3; D may be TRBD2 (7 bases). The CDR3 loop spans 16 amino acids. Trimming left V 1 base short and J 2 bases short, with 13 bases between. Germline CDR1 and CDR2: SEHNR and FQNEAQ (reference sequence).

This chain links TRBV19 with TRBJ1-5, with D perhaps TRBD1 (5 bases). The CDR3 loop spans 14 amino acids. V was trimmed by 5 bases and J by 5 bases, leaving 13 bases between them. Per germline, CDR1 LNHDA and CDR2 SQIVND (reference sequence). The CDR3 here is CASSWGGNYQPQHF. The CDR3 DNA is TGTGCCAGTAGTTGGGGGGGGAATTATCAGCCCCAGCATTTT.

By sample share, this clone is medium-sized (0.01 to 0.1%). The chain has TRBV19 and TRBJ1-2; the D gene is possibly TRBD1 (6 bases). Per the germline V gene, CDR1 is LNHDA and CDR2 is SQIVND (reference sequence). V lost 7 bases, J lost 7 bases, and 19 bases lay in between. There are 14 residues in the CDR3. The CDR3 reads CASTPGRGHSGYTF. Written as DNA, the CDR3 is TGTGCCAGTACCCCGGGCAGGGGACACTCTGGCTACACCTTC.

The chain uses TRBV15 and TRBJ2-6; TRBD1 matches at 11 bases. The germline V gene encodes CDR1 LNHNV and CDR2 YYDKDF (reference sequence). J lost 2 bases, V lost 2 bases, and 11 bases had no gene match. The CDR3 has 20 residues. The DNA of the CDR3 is TGTGCCACCAGCAGACGCGGGACAGGGGGTCGAGGACCTGGGGCCAACGTCCTGACTTTC. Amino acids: CATSRRGTGGRGPGANVLTF.

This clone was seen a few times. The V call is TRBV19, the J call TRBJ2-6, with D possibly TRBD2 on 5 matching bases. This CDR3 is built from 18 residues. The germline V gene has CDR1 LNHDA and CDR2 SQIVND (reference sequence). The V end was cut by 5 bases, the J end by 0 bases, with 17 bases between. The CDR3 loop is CASSATRNTSSGANVLTF. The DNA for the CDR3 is TGTGCCAGTAGTGCCACTAGGAACACCAGCTCTGGGGCCAACGTCCTGACTTTC.

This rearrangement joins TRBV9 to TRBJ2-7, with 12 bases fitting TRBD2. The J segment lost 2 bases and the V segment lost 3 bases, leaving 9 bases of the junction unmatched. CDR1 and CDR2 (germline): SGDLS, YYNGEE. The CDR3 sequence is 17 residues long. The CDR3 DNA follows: TGTGCCAGCAGCGAGGGGCCGACTAGCGGGGGAACCTACGAGCAGTACTTC. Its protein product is CASSEGPTSGGTYEQYF.

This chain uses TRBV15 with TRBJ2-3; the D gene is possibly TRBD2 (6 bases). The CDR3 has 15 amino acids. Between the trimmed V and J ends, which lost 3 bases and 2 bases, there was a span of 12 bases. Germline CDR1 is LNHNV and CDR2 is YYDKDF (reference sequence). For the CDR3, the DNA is TGTGCCACCAGCAGGGCGGGGTCCCCCACAGATACGCAGTATTTT. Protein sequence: CATSRAGSPTDTQYF.

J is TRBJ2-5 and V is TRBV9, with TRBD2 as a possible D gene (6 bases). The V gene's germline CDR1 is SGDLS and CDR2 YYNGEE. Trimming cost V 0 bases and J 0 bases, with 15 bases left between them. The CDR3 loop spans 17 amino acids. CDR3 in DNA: TGTGCCAGCAGCGTAGGCCGGGGGACGCCGTACCAAGAGACCCAGTACTTC. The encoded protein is CASSVGRGTPYQETQYF.

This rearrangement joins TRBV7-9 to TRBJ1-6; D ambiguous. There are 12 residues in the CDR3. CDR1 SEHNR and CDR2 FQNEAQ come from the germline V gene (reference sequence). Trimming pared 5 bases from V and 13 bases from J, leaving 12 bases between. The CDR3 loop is CASSPSDTPLHF. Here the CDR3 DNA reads TGTGCCAGCAGCCCGTCTGACACCCCCCTCCACTTT. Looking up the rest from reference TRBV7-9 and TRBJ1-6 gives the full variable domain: DTGVSQNPRHKITKRGQNVTFRCDPISEHNRLYWYRQTLGQGPEFLTYFQNEAQLEKSRLLSDRFSAERPKGSFSTLEIQRTEQGDSAMYLCASSPSDTPLHFGNGTRLTVT.